Listed below are T cell receptor beta chains from one sample, sequenced in a study of CD8+ T cells in alopecia areata. Clones were read by immunoSEQ multiplex PCR, and TCRdb kept only the in-frame ones, dropping some. The sample comprises 150,000 to 200,000 clones, around 58% of which are singletons, and roughly an eighth rests with the top ten. The sample was CD8+ T cells sorted from blood, taken at week 24, from a patient treated with tofacitinib. These receptors all come from a human donor with alopecia areata. The CDR3 runs from the conserved cysteine through the conserved F or W. D genes are given only for firm matches. The size entry is marked missing in some rows and otherwise reads once, few, many or a size class.

-,TRBV2,-,TRBJ1-1,CASRGDTEAFF,TGTGCCAGCAGGGGGGACACTGAAGCTTTCTTT
few,TRBV18,-,TRBJ1-1,CASSPSMRRSNTEAFF,TGTGCCAGCTCACCGTCTATGAGGCGTTCGAACACTGAAGCTTTCTTT
-,TRBV9,TRBD2,TRBJ2-3,CASSGLAGESVSASTDTQYF,TGTGCCAGCAGCGGGTTAGCGGGGGAATCGGTGTCTGCATCCACAGATACGCAGTATTTT
-,TRBV19,-,TRBJ1-5,CASSMGWNQPQHF,TGTGCCAGTAGTATGGGGTGGAATCAGCCCCAGCATTTT
-,TRBV27,-,TRBJ2-5,CASSFGGRETQYF,TGTGCCAGCAGTTTCGGGGGTCGAGAGACCCAGTACTTC
-,TRBV30,-,TRBJ1-1,CAWMDLTEAFF,TGTGCCTGGATGGACCTAACTGAAGCTTTCTTT
-,TRBV2,TRBD2,TRBJ2-5,CASKAGGLETQYF,TGTGCCAGCAAGGCGGGGGGGCTTGAGACCCAGTACTTC
few,TRBV30,-,TRBJ2-5,CAWATGYQETQYF,TGTGCCTGGGCTACGGGATACCAAGAGACCCAGTACTTC
-,TRBV7-9,TRBD1,TRBJ1-1,CASSSGGVATEAFF,TGTGCCAGCAGCTCAGGGGGCGTAGCCACTGAAGCTTTCTTT
-,TRBV19,TRBD1,TRBJ2-7,CASSIGTAYEQYF,TGTGCCAGTAGTATCGGGACAGCCTACGAGCAGTACTTC
-,TRBV5-1,TRBD1,TRBJ2-3,CASSSIRDSLTDTQYF,TGCGCCAGCAGCTCTATCCGGGACAGTCTGACAGATACGCAGTATTTT
-,TRBV6-6,-,TRBJ1-1,CASSYSVPPGTEAFF,TGTGCCAGCAGTTACTCGGTGCCCCCGGGCACTGAAGCTTTCTTT
-,TRBV11-2,TRBD2,TRBJ2-2,CASSFLAGATGELFF,TGTGCCAGCAGCTTCCTAGCGGGGGCAACCGGGGAGCTGTTTTTT
-,TRBV7-9,-,TRBJ2-1,CASIAGPDEQFF,TGTGCCAGCATTGCGGGTCCGGATGAGCAGTTCTTC
-,TRBV5-1,-,TRBJ1-5,CASTRGGDQPQHF,TGCGCCAGCACTCGGGGGGGCGATCAGCCCCAGCATTTT
-,TRBV5-6,-,TRBJ1-5,CASSLGSQPQHF,TGTGCCAGCAGCTTGGGTTCCCAGCCCCAGCATTTT
-,TRBV4-1,-,TRBJ2-7,CASSQNQGVTYEQYF,TGCGCCAGCAGCCAGAACCAGGGAGTTACCTACGAGCAGTACTTC
-,TRBV7-9,TRBD1,TRBJ2-7,CASSYRGSEQYF,TGTGCCAGCAGCTACAGGGGAAGCGAGCAGTACTTC
few,TRBV29-1,TRBD1,TRBJ2-7,CSVEGQGATYEQYF,TGCAGCGTTGAGGGGCAGGGGGCTACGTACGAGCAGTACTTC
-,TRBV29-1,TRBD1,TRBJ2-7,CSVVYWDRSYEQYF,TGCAGCGTTGTATACTGGGACAGAAGCTACGAGCAGTACTTC
few,TRBV29-1,TRBD1,TRBJ2-7,CSVHEGAGYEQYF,TGCAGCGTTCACGAGGGGGCTGGCTACGAGCAGTACTTC
few,TRBV29-1,TRBD1,TRBJ2-1,CSVDWQGDNEQFF,TGCAGCGTTGATTGGCAGGGGGACAATGAGCAGTTCTTC
few,TRBV2,-,TRBJ2-6,CASRVGRNSGANVLTF,TGTGCCAGCAGGGTCGGGCGGAACTCTGGGGCCAACGTCCTGACTTTC
-,TRBV4-1,-,TRBJ2-7,CASSQAWGSYEQYF,TGCGCCAGCAGCCAAGCTTGGGGCTCCTACGAGCAGTACTTC
once,TRBV5-1,-,TRBJ2-7,CASSLAGSGAYEQYF,TGCGCCAGCAGCTTGGCCGGTTCGGGGGCTTACGAGCAGTACTTC
-,TRBV29-1,TRBD1,TRBJ2-3,CSVARQGAYNAQYF,TGCAGCGTTGCCCGACAGGGGGCCTACAATGCGCAGTATTTT
-,TRBV9,TRBD1,TRBJ2-5,CASSVDRGLETQYF,TGTGCCAGCAGCGTTGACAGGGGATTGGAGACCCAGTACTTC
-,TRBV29-1,TRBD1,TRBJ2-2,CSVEDTQGVGELFF,TGCAGCGTTGAAGATACCCAGGGGGTAGGGGAGCTGTTTTTT
-,TRBV29-1,-,TRBJ1-2,CSAVNPQGSGGYTF,TGCAGCGCCGTGAATCCTCAGGGATCGGGTGGCTACACCTTC
-,TRBV9,-,TRBJ1-5,CASSQDNNQPQHF,TGTGCCAGCAGCCAGGACAACAATCAGCCCCAGCATTTT
few,TRBV5-8,-,TRBJ2-5,CASSLGGGGQETQYF,TGTGCCAGCAGCTTGGGGGGAGGTGGCCAAGAGACCCAGTACTTC
-,TRBV30,-,TRBJ2-7,CAWSPSPGFYEQYF,TGTGCCTGGAGTCCATCCCCCGGGTTCTACGAGCAGTACTTC
-,TRBV15,-,TRBJ2-7,CATARDRGSYEQYF,TGTGCCACCGCGAGGGATCGGGGGAGTTACGAGCAGTACTTC
-,TRBV9,-,TRBJ1-1,CASSVGVGNTEAFF,TGTGCCAGCAGCGTAGGAGTAGGAAACACTGAAGCTTTCTTT
few,TRBV5-6,-,TRBJ2-1,CASSYSYNEQFF,TGTGCCAGCAGCTACAGTTACAATGAGCAGTTCTTC
-,TRBV5-1,-,TRBJ2-3,CASSSRPTDTQYF,TGCGCCAGCAGCTCCCGGCCCACAGATACGCAGTATTTT
-,TRBV7-2,TRBD1,TRBJ2-3,CASSTRDRYSTDTQYF,TGTGCCAGCAGCACCCGGGACAGATATAGCACAGATACGCAGTATTTT
once,TRBV6-1,TRBD2,TRBJ2-3,CASSQTSGARDTQYF,TGTGCCAGCTCCCAGACTAGCGGAGCCAGGGATACGCAGTATTTT
few,TRBV10-2,-,TRBJ1-1,CASSDGIDTEAFF,TGCGCCAGCAGTGACGGCATCGACACTGAAGCTTTCTTT
-,TRBV30,TRBD2,TRBJ2-2,CAWIGTSNRTGELFF,TGTGCCTGGATTGGGACTAGTAATCGGACCGGGGAGCTGTTTTTT
-,TRBV7-9,-,TRBJ1-1,CASSLISAFF,TGTGCCAGCAGCTTAATTTCAGCTTTCTTT
-,TRBV13,TRBD2,TRBJ2-5,CASSSGLEQETQYF,TGTGCCAGCAGCTCGGGACTAGAACAAGAGACCCAGTACTTC
-,TRBV4-1,-,TRBJ2-3,CASSQVQTTDTQYF,TGCGCCAGCAGCCAAGTGCAGACTACAGATACGCAGTATTTT
-,TRBV6-4,-,TRBJ2-2,CASSDSVGRHTGELFF,TGTGCCAGCAGTGACTCGGTCGGCAGACACACCGGGGAGCTGTTTTTT
-,TRBV13,-,TRBJ1-2,CASSLGRSTGYGYGYTF,TGTGCCAGCAGCTTAGGCCGGTCTACAGGGTATGGCTATGGCTACACCTTC
-,TRBV27,-,TRBJ2-7,CASSLKNGETYEQYF,TGTGCCAGCAGTTTAAAAAATGGGGAGACCTACGAGCAGTACTTC
many,TRBV6-6,TRBD2,TRBJ2-7,CASSRRVAGYEQYF,TGTGCCAGCAGCCGCCGGGTAGCGGGCTACGAGCAGTACTTC
-,TRBV20-1,TRBD1,TRBJ2-7,CSASRGREQYF,TGCAGTGCTAGCAGGGGGAGAGAGCAGTACTTC
-,TRBV5-4,TRBD1,TRBJ2-7,CASSFSDRAYEQYF,TGTGCCAGCAGCTTTTCCGACAGGGCCTACGAGCAGTACTTC
-,TRBV10-1,-,TRBJ1-1,CASSLTVNTEAFF,TGCGCCAGCAGTTTGACAGTGAACACTGAAGCTTTCTTT
-,TRBV13,TRBD1,TRBJ2-7,CASSSTGGVYEQYF,TGTGCCAGCAGCTCTACAGGGGGAGTTTACGAGCAGTACTTC
few,TRBV29-1,-,TRBJ1-4,CSVGFIEGTVVF,TGCAGCGTTGGTTTCATTGAGGGTACCGTTGTTTTT
once,TRBV7-6,-,TRBJ2-1,CASRNNERSYNEQFF,TGTGCCAGCAGAAACAATGAACGCTCCTACAATGAGCAGTTCTTC
-,TRBV30,-,TRBJ1-1,CAWSRDIQAFF,TGTGCCTGGAGCCGGGACATACAAGCTTTCTTT